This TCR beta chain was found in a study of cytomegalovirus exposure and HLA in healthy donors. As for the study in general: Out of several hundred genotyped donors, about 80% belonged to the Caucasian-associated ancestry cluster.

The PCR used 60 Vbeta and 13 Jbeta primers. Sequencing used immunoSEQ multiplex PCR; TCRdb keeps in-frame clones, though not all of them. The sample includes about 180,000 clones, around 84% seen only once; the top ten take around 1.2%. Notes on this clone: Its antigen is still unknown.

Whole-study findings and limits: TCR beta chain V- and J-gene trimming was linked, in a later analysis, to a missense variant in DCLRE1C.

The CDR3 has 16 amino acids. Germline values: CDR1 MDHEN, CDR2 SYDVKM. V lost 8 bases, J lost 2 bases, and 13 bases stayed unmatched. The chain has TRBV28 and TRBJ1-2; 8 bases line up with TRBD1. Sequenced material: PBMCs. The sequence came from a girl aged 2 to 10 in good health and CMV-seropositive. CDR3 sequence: CASSPPTGGQNYGYTF. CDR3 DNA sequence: TGTGCCAGCTCGCCTCCCACAGGGGGTCAAAACTATGGCTACACCTTC.